The clone carrying this T cell receptor beta chain was seen a single time. Its target is unknown. The entry originates in a study of OX40 agonist ivuxolimab in advanced cancers. Study details: Patients were dosed with the agonistic anti-OX40 (CD134) antibody ivuxolimab. Patients were treated with intravenous ivuxolimab, dosed at 0.01 to 10 mg/kg and infused every 2 weeks.

Assay used: immunoSEQ multiplex PCR; TCRdb lists only in-frame clones, some missing. The sample has about 20,000 clones, about 93% seen once. This CDR3 contains 14 residues. Germline V gene lookup returns CDR1 MGHRA and CDR2 YSYEKL. The ends lost 0 bases at V and 11 bases at J; junction bases unmatched: 6. Broader study findings: Clonal expansion was seen in CD4+ and CD8+ blood T cells by week 6 at 0.1 to 3.0 mg/kg. Average numbers of expanded clones were greater in CD8+ T cells than in CD4+.

The chain employs TRBV4-1 and TRBJ1-1, with 10 bases fitting TRBD1. This sequence was found in an adult with an advanced solid tumor such as melanoma, head and neck, liver or kidney cancer. This sample comprised CD4+ or CD8+ T cells sorted from blood, obtained in a trial of the OX40 agonist ivuxolimab. The DNA of the CDR3 is TGCGCCAGCAGCCAAGATCGACAGGGGGCTTGGGCTTTCTTT. Its translation is CASSQDRQGAWAFF.